Sequencing of this TCR beta chain was carried out in a study of T cell repertoires in cytomegalovirus infection. TCRdb reprocessed the reads via MiXCR and lists one record per CDR3 protein. This table holds some 800,000 distinct CDR3 sequences, about 27% found once. In regard to this clonotype: Antigen: not known.

The source of this sequence is a human donor in good health (CMV status not recorded). Some clones in this sample may be carry-over from other donors' samples. The sequenced sample was cultured CD8+ T cells from PBMCs, obtained from culture after CMV antigen stimulation.

DNA for the CDR3: TGTGCCAGCAGGAAGGACGGGACCCTCTCTGGGGCCAACGTCCTGACTTTC. Amino acids: CASRKDGTLSGANVLTF. The chain carries TRBV5-6 and TRBJ2-6; D may match TRBD1 or TRBD2 (5 bases each). CDR1 and CDR2 (germline): SGHDT, YYEEEE. V lost 5 bases and J lost 0, with 15 bases in between. This CDR3 is 17 amino acids long. The complete variable domain, with remaining parts taken from reference TRBV5-6 and TRBJ2-6, reads DAGVTQSPTHLIKTRGQQVTLRCSPKSGHDTVSWYQQALGQGPQFIFQYYEEEERQRGNFPDRFSGHQFPNYSSELNVNALLLGDSALYLCASRKDGTLSGANVLTFGAGSRLTVL.